Listed below are T cell receptor beta chains from one sample, sequenced in a study of cytomegalovirus exposure and HLA in healthy donors. The assay was immunoSEQ multiplex PCR, and TCRdb's table has in-frame clones only and misses some. The sample holds some 200,000 clones, more than 75% seen once. Source material: PBMCs. The receptors shown here come from a woman between 18 and 29 years old in good health and CMV-seronegative. The CDR3 runs from the conserved cysteine through the conserved F or W. D genes are given only for firm matches. Size is stated for part of the rows, as once, few or many counts, or as a class when the clone is expanded.

abundance	len	v_gene	d_gene	j_gene	CDR3aa	CDR3nt
.	14	TRBV18	.	TRBJ2-5	CASSPSANQETQYF	TGTGCCAGCTCACCTAGCGCGAACCAAGAGACCCAGTACTTC
.	15	TRBV7-7	.	TRBJ2-3	CASSLGGASTDTQYF	TGTGCCAGCAGCTTAGGCGGGGCTAGCACAGATACGCAGTATTTT
.	14	TRBV29-1	.	TRBJ2-2	CSVRIQGYTGELFF	TGCAGCGTTCGAATCCAGGGCTACACCGGGGAGCTGTTTTTT
.	17	TRBV21-1	.	TRBJ1-2	CASSKDRGGTANYGYTF	TGTGCCAGCAGCAAAGACCGGGGGGGGACCGCTAACTATGGCTACACCTTC
few	16	TRBV4-1	.	TRBJ2-3	CASSQDQGRGTDTQYF	TGCGCCAGCAGCCAAGATCAAGGGAGAGGGACAGATACGCAGTATTTT
few	14	TRBV2	.	TRBJ1-1	CASSERGWNTEAFF	TGTGCCAGCAGTGAACGGGGGTGGAACACTGAAGCTTTCTTT
once	13	TRBV28	.	TRBJ2-5	CASSSYTGETQYF	TGTGCCAGCAGCTCATATACGGGGGAGACCCAGTACTTC
few	11	TRBV29-1	.	TRBJ2-7	CSVESGWEQYF	TGCAGCGTTGAATCAGGGTGGGAGCAGTACTTC
.	14	TRBV29-1	TRBD2	TRBJ2-7	CSVYGTSGSYEQYF	TGCAGCGTTTACGGGACTAGCGGGAGCTACGAGCAGTACTTC
.	15	TRBV7-9	TRBD1	TRBJ2-3	CASSLLGQGGDTQYF	TGTGCCAGCAGCTTATTGGGACAGGGGGGCGATACGCAGTATTTT
.	15	TRBV7-2	TRBD1	TRBJ2-7	CASSTGQGLTYEQYF	TGTGCCAGCAGCACCGGACAGGGTCTTACCTACGAGCAGTACTTC
.	14	TRBV28	TRBD1	TRBJ1-5	CASSPGQGYQPQHF	TGTGCCAGCAGTCCCGGACAGGGCTATCAGCCCCAGCATTTT
.	16	TRBV13	TRBD1	TRBJ2-7	CASSSIGTEWAYEQYF	TGTGCCAGCAGCTCTATCGGGACAGAATGGGCCTACGAGCAGTACTTC
.	15	TRBV6-6	TRBD1	TRBJ1-1	CASRNPGQVNTEAFF	TGTGCCAGCAGAAATCCCGGACAGGTGAACACTGAAGCTTTCTTT
.	12	TRBV27	.	TRBJ1-1	CASRRGYTEAFF	TGTGCCAGCAGAAGGGGTTACACTGAAGCTTTCTTT
.	19	TRBV28	TRBD2	TRBJ2-1	CASSLPPVGTSGSGAEQFF	TGTGCCAGCAGTTTACCCCCGGTTGGGACTAGCGGCAGCGGGGCGGAGCAGTTCTTC
.	12	TRBV2	TRBD1	TRBJ2-7	CAGGQGPYEQYF	TGTGCCGGTGGACAGGGGCCCTACGAGCAGTACTTC
.	15	TRBV19	TRBD2	TRBJ2-7	CASSTHLAAPYEQYF	TGTGCCAGTAGTACTCATCTAGCGGCCCCCTACGAGCAGTACTTC